This is a list of T cell receptor beta chains from one sample in a study of blood T cell repertoires in COVID-19. Sequencing used immunoSEQ multiplex PCR; TCRdb keeps in-frame clones, though not all of them. Altogether 65,000 to 80,000 clones are present, roughly 90% being singletons, with the ten largest covering roughly 2.5%. Sequenced material: peripheral blood. The receptors here all came from an older man with active or convalescent COVID-19. CDR3s include the opening cysteine and the closing phenylalanine or tryptophan. Each record gives: V gene, CDR3 length, J gene, D gene, clone size, CDR3 DNA, CDR3 protein. A D gene is named only where the DNA matches it firmly. Size is omitted from some rows. Given values are once, few, many or a class for expanded clones.

TRBV28	13	TRBJ2-7	TRBD1	-	TGTGCCAGCACCTCCGGGACAGACTACGAGCAGTACTTC	CASTSGTDYEQYF
TRBV28	16	TRBJ1-5	-	-	TGTGCCAGCAGCCCCCGGGTCCTACTCAACAATCAGCCCCAGCATTTT	CASSPRVLLNNQPQHF
TRBV7-8	15	TRBJ2-1	TRBD2	-	TGTGCCAGCACCCCTGTGGCGAGCGGGGGTAATGAGCAGTTCTTC	CASTPVASGGNEQFF
TRBV10-2	13	TRBJ1-1	-	-	TGCGCCAGCACGGGCAGGGCTAACACTGAAGCTTTCTTT	CASTGRANTEAFF
TRBV12-3/TRBV12-4	13	TRBJ2-1	-	-	TGTGCCAGCAGTCTTCGACTAAACAATGAGCAGTTCTTC	CASSLRLNNEQFF
TRBV6-5	13	TRBJ1-1	-	-	TGTGCCAGCAGTCTTACGGCGGTTGCTGAAGCTTTCTTT	CASSLTAVAEAFF
TRBV18	15	TRBJ2-7	TRBD2	-	TGTGCCAGCTCACCTACTAGCGGGAGAATCTACGAGCAGTACTTC	CASSPTSGRIYEQYF
TRBV20-1	14	TRBJ1-2	-	-	TGCAGTGCTAGTCGTACAGGGCCGAACTATGGCTACACCTTC	CSASRTGPNYGYTF
TRBV2	15	TRBJ2-5	TRBD2	-	TGTGCCAGCGGGGGGACTAGCGGGCGGCAGGAGACCCAGTACTTC	CASGGTSGRQETQYF
TRBV5-1	15	TRBJ2-5	TRBD1	-	TGCGCCAGCAGCTTGGTAGGGGGCCGGAGAGAGACCCAGTACTTC	CASSLVGGRRETQYF
TRBV18	17	TRBJ2-6	-	-	TGTGCCAGCTCACCACCGACAGCCAGCTCTGGGGCCAACGTCCTGACTTTC	CASSPPTASSGANVLTF
TRBV6-6	15	TRBJ1-1	-	-	TGTGCCAGCAGTTCTCCCCGCGAACAGGGCGCTGAAGCTTTCTTT	CASSSPREQGAEAFF
TRBV5-5	15	TRBJ2-3	-	-	TGTGCCAGCAGCTTCTCAGGGGTCCCCACAGATACGCAGTATTTT	CASSFSGVPTDTQYF
TRBV2	14	TRBJ1-2	TRBD1	once	TGTGCCAGCAGTAAGGGACAGGCTAACTATGGCTACACCTTC	CASSKGQANYGYTF
TRBV28	12	TRBJ1-2	-	-	TGTGCCAGCAGTTGGTTCAGCTATGGCTACACCTTC	CASSWFSYGYTF